A selection of T cell receptor beta chains follows, all from one sample in a study of response to subunit inactivated influenza vaccine. TCRdb re-called the RT-PCR reads with MiXCR, one entry per CDR3 protein. The profile covers 710,000 or so distinct CDR3 sequences, with roughly 14% appearing a single time and 11% taken by the ten largest. The source was PBMCs from blood, collected 11 to 12 days after vaccination. The receptors derive from a man between 50 and 59 years old who received an inactivated influenza vaccine. CDR3s include the opening cysteine and the closing phenylalanine or tryptophan. The order of the fields is V gene, J gene, CDR3 length, D gene, clone size, CDR3 DNA, CDR3 protein. The D gene is left open where the match is weak. Expanded clones get a size class; other rows say once, few or many, or leave the size out.

TRBV7-8	TRBJ2-1	18	TRBD2	NA	TGTGCCAGCAGCTTCCGACTAGCGGGAGGGCCGGGTTACAATGAGCAGTTCTTC	CASSFRLAGGPGYNEQFF
TRBV7-2	TRBJ1-5	16	TRBD1	few	TGTGCCAGCAGCCCCACAGGGACAGGGGGTTATCAGCCCCAGCATTTT	CASSPTGTGGYQPQHF
TRBV7-8	TRBJ2-7	14	NA	NA	TGTGCCAGCAGGGATTCCAGATTCTCCTACGAGCAGTACTTC	CASRDSRFSYEQYF
TRBV7-8	TRBJ2-1	18	NA	NA	TGTGCCAGCAGCTTAGGGGGCAGGAGATGGTACAAGTTCAATGAGCAGTTCTTC	CASSLGGRRWYKFNEQFF
TRBV4-2	TRBJ1-5	11	TRBD1	many	TGTGCCAGCAGCCAGGGACAGGGGAGACATTTT	CASSQGQGRHF
TRBV6-1	TRBJ1-4	13	NA	few	TGTGCCAGCGCTGGATCAACTAATGAAAAACTGTTTTTT	CASAGSTNEKLFF
TRBV7-9	TRBJ2-3	16	TRBD2	NA	TGTGCCAGCAGCTCAAATCGACTAGCTCCGACAGATACGCAGTATTTT	CASSSNRLAPTDTQYF
TRBV3-1	TRBJ2-3	14	NA	few	TGTGCCAGCAGCCCCCGGGACTTCGGGGATACGCAGTATTTT	CASSPRDFGDTQYF
TRBV5-1	TRBJ2-5	18	TRBD2	NA	TGCGCCAGCAGTGGGGTAGCGGGGGGCCGGAGGTACCAAGAGACCCAGTACTTC	CASSGVAGGRRYQETQYF
TRBV30	TRBJ2-3	13	NA	NA	TGTGCCTGGAGTAGGCCGCCCCCAGATACGCAGTATTTT	CAWSRPPPDTQYF
TRBV7-6	TRBJ2-6	20	NA	NA	TGTGCCAGCAGCAGACAGCGAAGTACGGGTGGTCGCTCTGGGGCCAACGTCCTGACTTTC	CASSRQRSTGGRSGANVLTF
TRBV20-1	TRBJ2-3	19	TRBD2	few	TGCAGTGCTAGACTACTATCCGGACTAGCGGGGGGGCAGGGAGATACGCAGTATTTT	CSARLLSGLAGGQGDTQYF
TRBV7-9	TRBJ2-6	15	TRBD1	NA	TGTGCCAGCAGCTGGACAGGGGCTGGGGCCAACGTCCTGACTTTC	CASSWTGAGANVLTF
TRBV20-1	TRBJ1-5	13	TRBD1	few	TGCAGTGCCCATCAAACAGGGGGTCAGCCCCAGCATTTT	CSAHQTGGQPQHF
TRBV19	TRBJ2-5	15	TRBD2	NA	TGTGCCAGTAGTCCCCTGGGAGCGGGGCAAGAGACCCAGTACTTC	CASSPLGAGQETQYF
TRBV14	TRBJ2-5	17	NA	once	TGTGCCAGCAGCCAAGATAGGGGTGTGGTAGGCCAAGAGACCCAGTACTTC	CASSQDRGVVGQETQYF
TRBV29-1	TRBJ2-1	12	NA	many	TGCAGCGTTGCCAGTTCTTACAATGAGCAGTTCTTC	CSVASSYNEQFF
TRBV18	TRBJ2-2	16	TRBD2	NA	TGTGCCAGCTCACTTCTAGCGGTTGGCTACACCGGGGAGCTGTTTTTT	CASSLLAVGYTGELFF
TRBV7-2	TRBJ1-6	13	NA	NA	TGTGCCAGCAGAGATGGACAGTTTTCACCCCTCCACTTT	CASRDGQFSPLHF
TRBV29-1	TRBJ2-5	13	TRBD2	NA	TGCAGCTACCGGACTAGCGGGGGAGAGACCCAGTACTTC	CSYRTSGGETQYF
TRBV11-2	TRBJ2-7	14	NA	few	TGTGCCAGCAGCTTGACAGGCCCTATCCACGAGCAGTACTTC	CASSLTGPIHEQYF
TRBV12-3/TRBV12-4	TRBJ1-6	18	NA	many	TGTGCCAGCAGTTTAAGGTTGGGGGGGAGCTCCTATAATTCACCCCTCCACTTT	CASSLRLGGSSYNSPLHF
TRBV5-1	TRBJ2-5	19	TRBD2	NA	TGCGCCAGCAGCCTAACCTGGACTAGCGGGAGTCCTTCCCAAGAGACCCAGTACTTC	CASSLTWTSGSPSQETQYF
TRBV7-9	TRBJ1-1	15	NA	NA	TGTGCCAGCAGCTTTATTACGGGGGCGAACACTGAAGCTTTCTTT	CASSFITGANTEAFF
TRBV29-1	TRBJ2-5	12	TRBD2	many	TGCAGCGTAGCGGGGGCGCAAGAGACCCAGTACTTC	CSVAGAQETQYF
TRBV12-3/TRBV12-4	TRBJ2-5	13	TRBD1	NA	TGTGTCAGCAGTGGAAACAGGGGTCAGACCCAGTACTTC	CVSSGNRGQTQYF
TRBV4-3	TRBJ2-7	18	TRBD1	few	TGCGCCAGCAGCCAAGAACTATACCCCGGACAGGGCTCCTACGAGCAGTACTTC	CASSQELYPGQGSYEQYF
TRBV9	TRBJ2-1	13	NA	few	TGTGCCAGCAGAGGGGAAACGAATAATGAGCAGTTCTTC	CASRGETNNEQFF
TRBV5-1	TRBJ2-3	14	NA	many	TGCGCCAGCAGCTTCGAACCCAAGACAGATACGCAGTATTTT	CASSFEPKTDTQYF
TRBV2	TRBJ2-1	16	NA	many	TGTGCCAGCAGTGTTGAGCGCCAGAGCTCCTACAATGAGCAGTTCTTC	CASSVERQSSYNEQFF
TRBV6-6	TRBJ1-3	12	NA	few	TGTGCCAGCGCCCTCTCTGGAAACACCATATATTTT	CASALSGNTIYF
TRBV18	TRBJ2-5	15	NA	NA	TGTGCCAGCTCACCACCGAGGAGGGGGGGAGAGACCCAGTACTTC	CASSPPRRGGETQYF
TRBV25-1	TRBJ2-3	15	NA	few	TGTGCCAGCAGTGGTTTGGGGGCAGGGACAGATACGCAGTATTTT	CASSGLGAGTDTQYF
TRBV10-3	TRBJ2-1	15	TRBD2	few	TGTGCCATCAGGTCAGCGGGAGGGAGGTACAATGAGCAGTTCTTC	CAIRSAGGRYNEQFF
TRBV7-2	TRBJ2-7	14	NA	few	TGTGCCAGCAGCTTCAGCGGGCGCCCCTACGAGCAGTACTTC	CASSFSGRPYEQYF
TRBV7-7	TRBJ2-5	15	TRBD2	few	TGTGCTAGCAGCTTATTGCGGGGGGGAGGAGAGACCCAGTACTTC	CASSLLRGGGETQYF
TRBV4-1	TRBJ2-1	15	NA	NA	TGCGCCAGCAGCCAAGTGGGGATCTCCTACAATGAGCAGTTCTTC	CASSQVGISYNEQFF
TRBV12-3/TRBV12-4	TRBJ2-4	15	NA	NA	TGTGCCAGCAGTTTAGCGGGGGAGGCCAAAAACATTCAGTACTTC	CASSLAGEAKNIQYF
TRBV7-9	TRBJ2-1	11	NA	many	TGTGCCAGCAGCTTAGCTGGACATAAGCTCTTC	CASSLAGHKLF
TRBV7-6	TRBJ2-1	14	NA	few	TGTGCCAGCAGCCCGTTAGCGTACGCCAATGAGCAGTTCTTC	CASSPLAYANEQFF
TRBV29-1	TRBJ2-3	13	NA	few	TGCAGCGGACAGGTGACATTCAAAGATACGCAGTATTTT	CSGQVTFKDTQYF
TRBV20-1	TRBJ1-1	13	NA	NA	TGCAGTGCTCAGAGGACAACGAACACTGAAGCTTTCTTT	CSAQRTTNTEAFF
TRBV7-9	TRBJ2-3	10	NA	few	TGTGCCAGCAGCTCAAGGACGCAGTATTTT	CASSSRTQYF
TRBV12-3/TRBV12-4	TRBJ2-3	17	NA	NA	TGTGCCAGCACCCCATCCGGGACTCCTAGTGTGGCAGATACGCAGTATTTT	CASTPSGTPSVADTQYF
TRBV28	TRBJ2-7	14	NA	few	TGTGCCAGCAACATAAACAGGCGCAACTACGAGCAGTACTTC	CASNINRRNYEQYF
TRBV10-2	TRBJ2-2	14	NA	NA	TGCGCCAGCAGTGTAGTATCGTACACCGGGGAGCTGTTTTTT	CASSVVSYTGELFF
TRBV12-3/TRBV12-4	TRBJ1-2	13	NA	many	TGTGCCAGCAGCCAAGACAGAGTCTATGGCTACACCTTC	CASSQDRVYGYTF
TRBV7-9	TRBJ2-2	17	TRBD2	NA	TGTGCCAGCAGCTTCGGGCGGGAGGTGAAGGACACCGGGGAGCTGTTTTTT	CASSFGREVKDTGELFF
TRBV20-1	TRBJ2-3	15	TRBD2	few	TGCAGTGCTAGAATCCCTCGGGGGGGCACAGATACGCAGTATTTT	CSARIPRGGTDTQYF
TRBV7-9	TRBJ1-2	12	NA	few	TGTGCCAGCAGCTTAGAGGAGGGTGGCTACACCTTC	CASSLEEGGYTF
TRBV28	TRBJ2-1	15	TRBD1	many	TGTGCCAGCAGCGGGACAGTTAGCTCCTACAATGAGCAGTTCTTC	CASSGTVSSYNEQFF
TRBV15	TRBJ1-5	14	NA	few	TGTGCCACCAGCGCCCAGTATAGCAATCAGCCCCAGCATTTT	CATSAQYSNQPQHF